Shown below are 16 T cell receptor beta chains from a single sample sequenced in a study of CD8 T cells in ankylosing spondylitis. Study-level results: What appeared characteristic of ankylosing spondylitis blood was a TCR beta motif of eight highly homologous variants.

Their antigens remain unidentified. TCRdb used MiXCR to reprocess the 5' RACE reads, holding one entry per CDR3 protein. The sample gives approximately 400,000 distinct CDR3 sequences, around 26% of which show up once; over 0.8% is in the top ten. Sequencing was done on a sample of blood, either unsorted or a sorted T cell fraction (not recorded which). These receptors originate from a male donor with ankylosing spondylitis.

V usage is TRBV27 and J usage is TRBJ2-1, with TRBD1 matching over 9 bases. This CDR3 has 14 amino acids. Germline V gene data show CDR1 as MNHEY and CDR2 as SMNVEV (reference sequence). Trimming at V came to 9 bases and at J to 7 bases, leaving 10 bases not matched to a gene. CDR3 nucleotides: TGTGCCAGTACGGATCGGGACAGGGTGAATGAGCAGTTCTTC. Amino acid sequence: CASTDRDRVNEQFF.

There are a few counts of this clonotype. The chain is built from TRBV20-1 and TRBJ1-2, with D perhaps matching TRBD1 (6 bases). CDR3 length: 12 residues. Germline CDR1 is DFQATT and CDR2 is SNEGSKA (reference sequence). Trimming pared 7 bases from V and 6 bases from J, leaving 15 bases between. CDR3 in amino acids: CSVWQGRNGYTF. CDR3 DNA: TGCAGTGTATGGCAGGGGAGGAATGGCTACACCTTC.

This rearrangement joins TRBV24-1 to TRBJ2-2; TRBD1 matches 8 bases. Losses at the gene ends were 6 bases for V and 7 bases for J; bases not matched to a gene: 9. Germline-derived CDR1 and CDR2 are KGHDR and SFDVKD. The CDR3 is 15 amino acids. In nucleotides, the CDR3 is TGTGCCACCAGTTTACAGGGGGTCGGATTCGGGGAGCTGTTTTTT. It is translated as CATSLQGVGFGELFF.

This clonotype appeared a few times. The rearrangement uses TRBV10-3 and TRBJ1-2, with a possible D match to TRBD1 (5 bases). V was trimmed by 7 bases and J by 3 bases, leaving 15 bases between them. This CDR3 has 14 residues. Germline assignment: CDR1 ENHRY and CDR2 SYGVKD. Here the CDR3 DNA reads TGTGCCATCAACCCAGGGTTGGAATACTATGGCTACACCTTC. Encoded protein: CAINPGLEYYGYTF.

The CDR3 coding sequence is TGTGCCAGCAGTTTTAGGTCAGGGGGATTCACCGGGGAGCTGTTTTTT. This gives the protein CASSFRSGGFTGELFF. The rearrangement uses TRBV12-3 or TRBV12-4 and TRBJ2-2; 7 nucleotides align to TRBD1. The CDR3 is made up of 16 amino acids. V shed 3 bases and J 4 bases; nucleotides not matched to a gene: 8.

This clonotype came up many times. The J gene is TRBJ2-2, the V gene TRBV12-3 or TRBV12-4; D uncertain. The CDR3 totals 15 residues. With 7 bases removed from V and 0 bases from J, the gap between germline ends came to 12 bases. The DNA of the CDR3 is TGTGCCAGCATACGTGGCAGAACGAACACCGGGGAGCTGTTTTTT. It yields the protein CASIRGRTNTGELFF.

This clonotype was seen a few times. This sequence joins TRBV27 and TRBJ2-1; no firm D call. The CDR3 consists of 12 residues. Germline CDR1 reads MNHEY; CDR2 reads SMNVEV (reference sequence). V shed 5 bases and J shed 9 bases, with 11 bases lying between them. The DNA of the CDR3 is TGTGCCAGCAGTCCGAGGACCGGTGAGCAGTTCTTC. This translates into CASSPRTGEQFF.

This clonotype has only a few counts. The chain joins TRBV29-1 to TRBJ2-5, with D tentatively TRBD2 (6 bases). Germline CDR1 is SQVTM and CDR2 is ANQGSEA. Deletions cut 1 base from V and 2 bases from J, with 17 bases between. The CDR3 is 16 amino acids. Here the CDR3 reads CSVEGLVLGGQETQYF. The CDR3 DNA follows: TGCAGCGTTGAAGGACTGGTACTTGGAGGGCAAGAGACCCAGTACTTC.

This clonotype was seen many times. The rearrangement uses TRBV7-2 and TRBJ2-1, with D perhaps matching TRBD1 (5 bases). The CDR3 runs 11 residues. V lost 3 bases to trimming and J lost 15 bases, with 12 bases between them. CDR1 is SGHTA, CDR2 FQGNSA, per germline. In nucleotides, the CDR3 is TGTGCCAGCAGCTTTGGGGCAGACCGGTTCTTC. Its translation is CASSFGADRFF.

This clonotype was found a few times. The chain recombines TRBV15 with TRBJ2-7; 8 nucleotides align to TRBD1. Germline V gives CDR1 LNHNV, CDR2 YYDKDF (reference sequence). CDR3 length: 14 residues. The ends lost 2 bases at V and 6 bases at J; junction bases unmatched: 6. The CDR3 loop reads CATSRPGQAIEQYF. CDR3 nucleotide sequence: TGTGCCACCAGCAGACCGGGACAGGCGATCGAGCAGTACTTC.

This clonotype was detected a few times. This chain uses TRBV20-1 with TRBJ2-1; no firm D call. Between the trimmed V and J ends, which lost 3 bases and 5 bases, there was a span of 11 bases. The CDR3 contains 13 residues. Germline V gene sequence: CDR1 DFQATT, CDR2 SNEGSKA (reference sequence). CDR3: CSASTAAHNEQFF. The DNA for the CDR3 is TGCAGTGCTAGCACAGCAGCCCACAATGAGCAGTTCTTC.

The J gene is TRBJ2-3, the V gene TRBV20-1; D remains unclear. CDR1 and CDR2 from the germline V gene are DFQATT and SNEGSKA (reference sequence). This CDR3 is built from 13 residues. V was cut by 5 bases and J by 3 bases, with 12 bases left in between. The chain's CDR3 is CSALSPLTDTQYF. In nucleotides, the CDR3 is TGCAGTGCTTTATCACCCCTTACAGATACGCAGTATTTT.

The rearrangement uses TRBV12-3 or TRBV12-4 and TRBJ2-1; 9 bases map to TRBD1. The CDR3 contains 15 residues. Losses at the gene ends were 6 bases for V and 7 bases for J; bases not matched to a gene: 10. DNA for the CDR3: TGTGCCAGCAGGGCCCCGGGACAGGGTAGGAATGAGCAGTTCTTC. Translating it yields CASRAPGQGRNEQFF.

This clonotype occurred a few times. The chain uses TRBV7-2 and TRBJ2-5; D is perhaps TRBD2 (5 bases). There are 13 residues in the CDR3. The V gene lost 4 bases and the J gene lost 7 bases, with 13 bases spanning the gap. CDR1 is SGHTA and CDR2 is FQGNSA in the germline V gene. In DNA, the CDR3 is TGTGCCAGCAGCTCCGGGGAAGTTTCGACCCAGTACTTC. Translating it yields CASSSGEVSTQYF.

This clonotype was picked up one time. This rearrangement joins TRBV7-9 to TRBJ1-1; a possible D gene is TRBD1 (5 bases). This CDR3 region has 13 residues. V was shortened by 7 bases and J by 0 bases, with 9 bases between the two germline ends. Germline CDR1 is SEHNR and CDR2 is FQNEAQ (reference sequence). CDR3 in DNA: TGTGCCAGCACTGGACAAGTGAACACTGAAGCTTTCTTT. Amino acids: CASTGQVNTEAFF.

The chain has TRBV3-1 and TRBJ2-7, with D unclear. This CDR3 has 14 residues. Germline CDR1 and CDR2: LGHDT and YNNKEL (reference sequence). Trimming pared 0 bases from V and 2 bases from J, leaving 8 bases between. The CDR3, as DNA: TGTGCCAGCAGCCAAGATGCCATAGCCTACGAGCAGTACTTC. Its protein is CASSQDAIAYEQYF.